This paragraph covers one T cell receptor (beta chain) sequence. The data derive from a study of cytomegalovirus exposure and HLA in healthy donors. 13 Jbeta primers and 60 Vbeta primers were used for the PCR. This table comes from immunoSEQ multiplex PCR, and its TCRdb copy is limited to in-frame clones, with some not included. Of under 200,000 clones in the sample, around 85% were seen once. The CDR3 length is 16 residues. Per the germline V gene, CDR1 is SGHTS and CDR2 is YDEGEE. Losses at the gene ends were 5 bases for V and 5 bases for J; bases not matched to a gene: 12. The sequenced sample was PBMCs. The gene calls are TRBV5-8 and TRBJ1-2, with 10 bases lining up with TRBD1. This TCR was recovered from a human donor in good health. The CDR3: CASSGGQGIYVYGYTF. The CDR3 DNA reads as TGTGCCAGCAGTGGGGGACAGGGGATCTATGTGTATGGCTACACCTTC.